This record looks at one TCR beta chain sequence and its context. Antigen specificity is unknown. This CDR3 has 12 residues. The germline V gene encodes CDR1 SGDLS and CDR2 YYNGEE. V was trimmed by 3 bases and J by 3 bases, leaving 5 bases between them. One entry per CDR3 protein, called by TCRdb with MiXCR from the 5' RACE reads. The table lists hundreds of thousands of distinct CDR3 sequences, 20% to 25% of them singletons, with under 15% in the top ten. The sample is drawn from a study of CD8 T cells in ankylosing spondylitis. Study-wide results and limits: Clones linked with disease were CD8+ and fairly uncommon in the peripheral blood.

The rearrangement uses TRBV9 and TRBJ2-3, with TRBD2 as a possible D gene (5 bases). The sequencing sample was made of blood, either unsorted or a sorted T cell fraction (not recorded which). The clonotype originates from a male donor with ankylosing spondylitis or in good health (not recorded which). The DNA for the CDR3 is TGTGCCAGCAGCGGGGAGACAGATACGCAGTATTTT. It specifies CASSGETDTQYF.